These T cell receptor beta chains were read from a single sample in a study of shared clonotypes between healthy human individuals. Method: immunoSEQ multiplex PCR; TCRdb's copy keeps in-frame clones and lacks some. The sample has around 620,000 clones, 95% seen once. The sample was naive CD8+ T cells sorted from blood. All receptors derive from a woman in her 30s in good health. Both conserved end residues are part of each CDR3. A D gene is named only where the DNA matches it firmly. Clone size is stated in some rows and not others, as once, few, many or a class when expanded.

CDR3 protein: CASTPTIRGSTEAFF
CDR3 DNA: TGTGCCAGCACCCCCACTATAAGGGGAAGTACTGAAGCTTTCTTT
D gene: NA
V gene: TRBV11-1
J gene: TRBJ1-1
clone size: NA

CDR3 protein: CACTPALRNTIYF
CDR3 DNA: TGTGCCTGTACCCCCGCCCTAAGGAACACCATATATTTT
D gene: NA
V gene: TRBV19
J gene: TRBJ1-3
clone size: NA

CDR3 protein: CASSSEGSGANVLTF
CDR3 DNA: TGTGCCAGCAGCTCGGAGGGGTCCGGGGCCAACGTCCTGACTTTC
D gene: NA
V gene: TRBV13
J gene: TRBJ2-6
clone size: NA

CDR3 protein: CATRTSDSYEQYF
CDR3 DNA: TGTGCCACCAGAACTAGCGACTCCTACGAGCAGTACTTC
D gene: TRBD2
V gene: TRBV15
J gene: TRBJ2-7
clone size: NA

CDR3 protein: CASSVDPGAVYEQYF
CDR3 DNA: TGTGCCAGTAGTGTCGACCCGGGGGCCGTCTACGAGCAGTACTTC
D gene: NA
V gene: TRBV19
J gene: TRBJ2-7
clone size: NA

CDR3 protein: CASSFGTSLFEQYF
CDR3 DNA: TGTGCCAGCAGTTTCGGGACTAGCTTGTTCGAGCAGTACTTC
D gene: TRBD2
V gene: TRBV27
J gene: TRBJ2-7
clone size: NA

CDR3 protein: CASSHPQWGGNTEAFF
CDR3 DNA: TGTGCCAGCAGCCACCCCCAGTGGGGAGGGAACACTGAAGCTTTCTTT
D gene: NA
V gene: TRBV7-2
J gene: TRBJ1-1
clone size: NA

CDR3 protein: CATSGGGTEMTTEAFF
CDR3 DNA: TGTGCCACCAGCGGGGGAGGGACAGAGATGACCACTGAAGCTTTCTTT
D gene: TRBD1
V gene: TRBV15
J gene: TRBJ1-1
clone size: NA

CDR3 protein: CASSSASGYYNEQFF
CDR3 DNA: TGTGCCAGCAGCTCGGCTAGCGGATACTACAATGAGCAGTTCTTC
D gene: TRBD2
V gene: TRBV11-2
J gene: TRBJ2-1
clone size: NA

CDR3 protein: CATSGTDHQPQHF
CDR3 DNA: TGTGCCACCAGCGGGACCGATCATCAGCCCCAGCATTTT
D gene: NA
V gene: TRBV15
J gene: TRBJ1-5
clone size: NA

CDR3 protein: CASIPTGQGFTGELFF
CDR3 DNA: TGTGCCAGCATCCCTACTGGACAGGGCTTCACCGGGGAGCTGTTTTTT
D gene: TRBD1
V gene: TRBV28
J gene: TRBJ2-2
clone size: NA

CDR3 protein: CASSPQGGADNTEAFF
CDR3 DNA: TGTGCCAGCAGCCCCCAGGGAGGCGCAGACAACACTGAAGCTTTCTTT
D gene: NA
V gene: TRBV7-3
J gene: TRBJ1-1
clone size: NA

CDR3 protein: CASSTGQEPYEQYF
CDR3 DNA: TGTGCCAGCAGCACCGGACAGGAACCCTACGAGCAGTACTTC
D gene: TRBD1
V gene: TRBV5-6
J gene: TRBJ2-7
clone size: once

CDR3 protein: CAISESSGEGYEQYF
CDR3 DNA: TGTGCCATCAGTGAGTCGTCAGGAGAAGGGTACGAGCAGTACTTC
D gene: NA
V gene: TRBV10-3
J gene: TRBJ2-7
clone size: NA

CDR3 protein: CASSPGGGGIYGYTF
CDR3 DNA: TGTGCCAGCAGCCCCGGTGGGGGTGGGATCTATGGCTACACCTTC
D gene: NA
V gene: TRBV6-5
J gene: TRBJ1-2
clone size: NA

CDR3 protein: CASSPGQGPYEQYF
CDR3 DNA: TGTGCCAGTAGCCCCGGGCAGGGACCCTACGAGCAGTACTTC
D gene: NA
V gene: TRBV19
J gene: TRBJ2-7
clone size: NA

CDR3 protein: CASSQDQGTAYQPQHF
CDR3 DNA: TGCGCCAGCAGCCAAGATCAGGGGACAGCTTATCAGCCCCAGCATTTT
D gene: TRBD1
V gene: TRBV4-1
J gene: TRBJ1-5
clone size: NA

CDR3 protein: CASSFLREGRHMSSGANVLTF
CDR3 DNA: TGTGCCAGCAGTTTCCTTAGGGAGGGACGACATATGAGCTCTGGGGCCAACGTCCTGACTTTC
D gene: TRBD2
V gene: TRBV28
J gene: TRBJ2-6
clone size: once

CDR3 protein: CASSLRASPSSYEQYF
CDR3 DNA: TGTGCCAGCAGCTTAAGGGCTAGCCCGAGCTCCTACGAGCAGTACTTC
D gene: NA
V gene: TRBV7-8
J gene: TRBJ2-7
clone size: NA

CDR3 protein: CASSSPGGGHLSSGNTIYF
CDR3 DNA: TGTGCCAGCAGCTCCCCCGGGGGGGGACACCTCAGCTCTGGAAACACCATATATTTT
D gene: NA
V gene: TRBV11-2
J gene: TRBJ1-3
clone size: NA

CDR3 protein: CASSLFSHGELFF
CDR3 DNA: TGTGCCAGCAGCTTATTTTCGCACGGGGAGCTGTTTTTT
D gene: NA
V gene: TRBV7-8
J gene: TRBJ2-2
clone size: NA

CDR3 protein: CASSHPEDRGTEKLFF
CDR3 DNA: TGTGCCAGCAGCCACCCCGAGGACAGGGGGACTGAAAAACTGTTTTTT
D gene: TRBD1
V gene: TRBV7-9
J gene: TRBJ1-4
clone size: once

CDR3 protein: CASSPTEFDRTDTQYF
CDR3 DNA: TGTGCCAGCAGCCCGACAGAATTTGACCGCACAGATACGCAGTATTTT
D gene: NA
V gene: TRBV13
J gene: TRBJ2-3
clone size: NA

CDR3 protein: CSVDPGVGEKLFF
CDR3 DNA: TGCAGCGTTGATCCAGGGGTCGGCGAAAAACTGTTTTTT
D gene: NA
V gene: TRBV29-1
J gene: TRBJ1-4
clone size: NA

CDR3 protein: CASSDQRGYGYTF
CDR3 DNA: TGTGCCAGCAGCGACCAGAGGGGCTATGGCTACACCTTC
D gene: NA
V gene: TRBV9
J gene: TRBJ1-2
clone size: NA

CDR3 protein: CASSVAGNEQYF
CDR3 DNA: TGTGCCAGCAGTGTAGCGGGAAACGAGCAGTACTTC
D gene: TRBD2
V gene: TRBV2
J gene: TRBJ2-7
clone size: NA

CDR3 protein: CASSEGTGGYEKLFF
CDR3 DNA: TGTGCCAGCAGTGAAGGGACAGGGGGCTATGAAAAACTGTTTTTT
D gene: TRBD1
V gene: TRBV2
J gene: TRBJ1-4
clone size: NA

CDR3 protein: CASSSRRDLYSNQPQHF
CDR3 DNA: TGTGCCAGCAGTTCCCGCAGGGACCTTTATAGCAATCAGCCCCAGCATTTT
D gene: NA
V gene: TRBV27
J gene: TRBJ1-5
clone size: NA

CDR3 protein: CASSYHRLAEYNEQFF
CDR3 DNA: TGTGCCAGCAGTTACCATAGACTAGCGGAGTACAATGAGCAGTTCTTC
D gene: TRBD2
V gene: TRBV6-6
J gene: TRBJ2-1
clone size: NA

CDR3 protein: CASSLGTSGKNIQYF
CDR3 DNA: TGTGCCAGCAGTCTTGGGACTAGCGGCAAAAACATTCAGTACTTC
D gene: TRBD2
V gene: TRBV27
J gene: TRBJ2-4
clone size: NA

CDR3 protein: CASSLGARGSPYEQYF
CDR3 DNA: TGTGCCAGCAGCTTAGGGGCCCGGGGGAGCCCCTACGAGCAGTACTTC
D gene: NA
V gene: TRBV11-2
J gene: TRBJ2-7
clone size: NA

CDR3 protein: CASRGGVAIYEQYF
CDR3 DNA: TGTGCCAGCAGGGGGGGAGTAGCGATCTACGAGCAGTACTTC
D gene: NA
V gene: TRBV6-1
J gene: TRBJ2-7
clone size: NA